The clone carrying this TCR beta chain appeared a few times. Its antigen remains unknown. The sample belongs to a study of Ad26.COV2.S vaccination and SARS-CoV-2 variants. Study-wide findings and caveats: Quantification of TCR breadth and depth may have yielded underestimates of total T cell responses. While placebo recipients had lower spike-specific TCR breadth, vaccine recipients had more. Substantial breadth was reported for post-vaccination spike-specific CD8+ and CD4+ T cells.

As to treatment: around 19 received Ad26.COV2.S at low or high dose, single or two shots; about 5 received placebo; per-sample allocation not given. Sampling took place 63 days after the first vaccine or placebo injection. Measured with immunoSEQ multiplex PCR; TCRdb has only the in-frame clones, and not every one. This table has fewer than 500,000 clones, about 91% appearing once. The CDR3 runs to 15 residues. V lost 3 bases and J lost 6, with 14 bases in between. Germline-derived CDR1 and CDR2 are LNHNV and YYDKDF (reference sequence). The sequences come from peripheral blood, collected in a trial of Ad26.COV2.S vaccine versus placebo. The chain employs TRBV15 and TRBJ1-4, with D possibly matching TRBD1 (6 bases). The receptor comes from a person aged 18-65 years who received the Ad26.COV2.S COVID-19 vaccine or a placebo. The CDR3 bases are TGTGCCACCAGCAGCGTTGTAGGGACATATGAAAAACTGTTTTTT. This translates into CATSSVVGTYEKLFF.